Shown below are 5 T cell receptor beta chains from a single sample sequenced in a study of breast tumors, draining lymph nodes, adjacent tissues. Via MiXCR, TCRdb re-called the multiplex PCR reads, giving one row per CDR3 protein. The table shows about 35,000 distinct CDR3 sequences, with roughly 36% occurring only once. The sequenced sample was breast tumor tissue. The source of these receptors is a female donor with breast cancer. Some clones in this sample may be carry-over from other donors' samples.

This clonotype was observed at least ten times. The chain uses TRBV4-1 and TRBJ2-1, with a possible D match to TRBD1 (5 bases). The CDR3 has 15 amino acids. Trimming left V 0 bases short and J 3 bases short, with 9 bases between. Germline CDR1 and CDR2: MGHRA and YSYEKL. As DNA, the CDR3 is TGCGCCAGCAGCCAAGAGCCAGGGTACTACAATGAGCAGTTCTTC. Translated: CASSQEPGYYNEQFF.

Ten or more counts support this clonotype. This chain connects TRBV10-3 to TRBJ1-4; D possibly corresponds to TRBD1 (5 bases). The germline V gene encodes CDR1 ENHRY and CDR2 SYGVKD. This CDR3 contains 14 residues. Trimming took off 2 bases at V and 5 bases at J, with 9 bases between the two ends. As DNA, the CDR3 is TGTGCCATCAGTGAGGACAGCTGGAATGAAAAACTGTTTTTT. Its protein product is CAISEDSWNEKLFF.

A single count supports this clonotype. A much larger clone sits a single nucleotide away, making a read error possible. The chain carries TRBV6-6 and TRBJ1-5; a possible D gene is TRBD1 (6 bases). This CDR3 spans 15 amino acids. CDR1 and CDR2 from the germline V gene are MNHNY and SVGAGI (reference sequence). Trimming took off 6 bases at V and 6 bases at J, with 18 bases between the two ends. CDR3 bases: TGTGCCAGCAGCCTACAGGGAAGGGGCAGTCAGCCCCAGCATTTT. Protein product: CASSLQGRGSQPQHF.

With respect to this clonotype: The junction does not match germline at one end; this may be a read error. CDR3 sequence: CASGIFVEKLIF. The CDR3 nucleotides read TGTGCCAGCGGCATTTTCGTTGAAAAACTGATTTTT. This chain joins TRBV28 and TRBJ1-4, with D hard to call. The CDR3 is 12 amino acids. CDR1 is MDHEN, CDR2 SYDVKM, per germline. The whole variable domain, filled in from reference TRBV28 and TRBJ1-4, reads DVKVTQSSRYLVKRTGEKVFLECVQDMDHENMFWYRQDPGLGLRLIYFSYDVKMKEKGDIPEGYSVSREKKERFSLILESASTNQTSMYLCASGIFVEKLIFGSGTQLSVL.

This clonotype was detected ten times or more. The chain joins TRBV12-3 or TRBV12-4 to TRBJ2-1, with a possible D match to TRBD2 (5 bases). CDR3 size: 13 residues. V lost 6 bases to trimming and J lost 7 bases, with 13 bases between them. The DNA for the CDR3 is TGTGCCAGCAGAATACTAGGAGAAAATGAGCAGTTCTTC. This codes for CASRILGENEQFF.